The rows below give T cell receptor beta chains drawn from one sample of a study of T-cell reconstitution after alpha-beta-depleted transplantation in children. TCRdb itself ran the PCR reads through MiXCR, one entry per CDR3 protein. The repertoire holds hundreds of thousands of distinct CDR3 sequences, with around 15% as singletons. Here the sequenced sample was PBMCs, mostly from graft donor cells, taken 360 days after TCRalphabeta/CD19-depleted stem cell transplant. The source is a male patient younger than 18 who had a stem cell transplant for acute lymphoblastic leukemia, so the T cells may come from the graft donor. The CDR3 runs from the conserved cysteine through the conserved F or W. Each record gives: clone size, J gene, V gene, D gene, CDR3 protein, CDR3 DNA. The D gene is left open where the match is weak. Expanded clones get a size class; other rows say once, few or many, or leave the size out.

clone size: few; J gene: TRBJ2-2; V gene: TRBV5-1; D gene: .; CDR3 protein: CASSLVEGEKPGELFF; CDR3 DNA: TGCGCCAGCAGCTTGGTAGAGGGGGAGAAACCCGGGGAGCTGTTTTTT
clone size: few; J gene: TRBJ1-2; V gene: TRBV28; D gene: TRBD1; CDR3 protein: CASSSAGGVGYGYTF; CDR3 DNA: TGTGCCAGCAGTTCTGCAGGGGGCGTGGGGTATGGCTACACCTTC
clone size: .; J gene: TRBJ1-5; V gene: TRBV3-1; D gene: .; CDR3 protein: CASSQDSNQPQHF; CDR3 DNA: TGTGCCAGCAGCCAAGATTCCAATCAGCCCCAGCATTTT
clone size: few; J gene: TRBJ1-5; V gene: TRBV11-2; D gene: .; CDR3 protein: CASSFEGNQPQHF; CDR3 DNA: TGTGCCAGCAGCTTTGAGGGCAATCAGCCCCAGCATTTT
clone size: few; J gene: TRBJ1-1; V gene: TRBV10-3; D gene: .; CDR3 protein: CAIRASALLNTEAFF; CDR3 DNA: TGTGCCATCAGAGCATCAGCCCTCTTGAACACTGAAGCTTTCTTT
clone size: few; J gene: TRBJ1-5; V gene: TRBV12-3/TRBV12-4; D gene: TRBD1; CDR3 protein: CASSFRDRGRNQPQHF; CDR3 DNA: TGTGCCAGCAGTTTCCGGGACAGGGGCCGCAATCAGCCCCAGCATTTT
clone size: .; J gene: TRBJ2-3; V gene: TRBV9; D gene: .; CDR3 protein: CASSPRGTPSGDTQYF; CDR3 DNA: TGTGCCAGCAGCCCTAGGGGGACACCTTCCGGAGATACGCAGTATTTT
clone size: many; J gene: TRBJ2-7; V gene: TRBV20-1; D gene: .; CDR3 protein: CSAPASRSYEQYF; CDR3 DNA: TGCAGTGCTCCTGCCTCCCGATCCTACGAGCAGTACTTC
clone size: few; J gene: TRBJ2-1; V gene: TRBV7-6; D gene: .; CDR3 protein: CASRQLAYSRDEQFF; CDR3 DNA: TGTGCCAGCAGGCAGCTAGCGTATAGTCGGGATGAGCAGTTCTTC
clone size: few; J gene: TRBJ2-1; V gene: TRBV10-3; D gene: .; CDR3 protein: CAISVSDDEQFF; CDR3 DNA: TGTGCCATCAGTGTTTCCGACGATGAGCAGTTCTTC
clone size: few; J gene: TRBJ2-4; V gene: TRBV4-1; D gene: .; CDR3 protein: CASSHHLRDRWPHIQYF; CDR3 DNA: TGCGCCAGCAGCCACCACCTACGCGACAGGTGGCCCCACATTCAGTACTTC
clone size: .; J gene: TRBJ2-1; V gene: TRBV5-1; D gene: .; CDR3 protein: CASSLERTEQFF; CDR3 DNA: TGCGCCAGCAGCTTGGAGAGGACCGAGCAGTTCTTC
clone size: few; J gene: TRBJ2-7; V gene: TRBV5-1; D gene: TRBD2; CDR3 protein: CASSVRGGYYEQYF; CDR3 DNA: TGCGCCAGCAGCGTTAGGGGAGGGTACTACGAGCAGTACTTC
clone size: .; J gene: TRBJ2-3; V gene: TRBV5-1; D gene: .; CDR3 protein: CASSLDTYLLGTTQYF; CDR3 DNA: TGCGCCAGCAGCTTGGATACCTATTTACTAGGAACCACGCAGTATTTT
clone size: .; J gene: TRBJ2-7; V gene: TRBV6-1; D gene: TRBD2; CDR3 protein: CASRKVAGRPAYEQYF; CDR3 DNA: TGTGCCAGCAGAAAAGTGGCCGGGAGGCCAGCCTACGAGCAGTACTTC
clone size: few; J gene: TRBJ1-2; V gene: TRBV11-2; D gene: TRBD1; CDR3 protein: CASSSFSYRDSHGYTF; CDR3 DNA: TGTGCCAGCAGCTCCTTTAGCTACCGGGACAGCCATGGCTACACCTTC
clone size: many; J gene: TRBJ2-1; V gene: TRBV13; D gene: TRBD2; CDR3 protein: CASSRPGLARPNEQFF; CDR3 DNA: TGTGCCAGCAGCCGTCCGGGACTAGCGAGACCTAATGAGCAGTTCTTC
clone size: .; J gene: TRBJ1-3; V gene: TRBV7-9; D gene: .; CDR3 protein: CASSFALSSGNTIYF; CDR3 DNA: TGTGCCAGCAGCTTCGCACTCAGCTCTGGAAACACCATATATTTT
clone size: many; J gene: TRBJ2-3; V gene: TRBV5-1; D gene: TRBD1; CDR3 protein: CASSSTGADTQYF; CDR3 DNA: TGCGCCAGCAGCTCGACAGGGGCAGATACGCAGTATTTT
clone size: .; J gene: TRBJ2-7; V gene: TRBV4-1; D gene: TRBD2; CDR3 protein: CASSHMTSGTYEQYF; CDR3 DNA: TGCGCCAGCAGCCACATGACTAGCGGAACCTACGAGCAGTACTTC
clone size: .; J gene: TRBJ2-6; V gene: TRBV29-1; D gene: .; CDR3 protein: CSVEAPSGANVLTF; CDR3 DNA: TGCAGCGTTGAGGCGCCCTCTGGGGCCAACGTCCTGACTTTC
clone size: .; J gene: TRBJ2-5; V gene: TRBV7-2; D gene: .; CDR3 protein: CASSPDRPPETQYF; CDR3 DNA: TGTGCCAGCAGCCCGGACAGACCCCCAGAGACCCAGTACTTC
clone size: many; J gene: TRBJ1-1; V gene: TRBV12-3/TRBV12-4; D gene: TRBD1; CDR3 protein: CASSDRDRYLNTEAFF; CDR3 DNA: TGTGCCAGCAGTGACCGGGACAGGTACCTGAACACTGAAGCTTTCTTT
clone size: .; J gene: TRBJ2-1; V gene: TRBV20-1; D gene: TRBD1; CDR3 protein: CSARSQGVSLRASGSYNEQFF; CDR3 DNA: TGCAGTGCTAGATCCCAGGGGGTCTCTTTAAGAGCCTCCGGTTCCTACAATGAGCAGTTCTTC
clone size: .; J gene: TRBJ2-1; V gene: TRBV5-1; D gene: .; CDR3 protein: CASSFVQNNEQFF; CDR3 DNA: TGCGCCAGCAGCTTTGTCCAGAACAATGAGCAGTTCTTC
clone size: many; J gene: TRBJ2-2; V gene: TRBV12-3/TRBV12-4; D gene: .; CDR3 protein: CASNKAANTGELFF; CDR3 DNA: TGTGCCAGCAATAAAGCGGCTAACACCGGGGAGCTGTTTTTT
clone size: few; J gene: TRBJ2-1; V gene: TRBV5-1; D gene: TRBD2; CDR3 protein: CASSSAPRLAGGREPFF; CDR3 DNA: TGCGCCAGCAGCTCCGCCCCGAGACTAGCGGGAGGGCGAGAGCCGTTCTTC
clone size: many; J gene: TRBJ1-1; V gene: TRBV7-3; D gene: .; CDR3 protein: CASSSPGNTEAFF; CDR3 DNA: TGTGCCAGCAGTTCCCCCGGGAACACTGAAGCTTTCTTT
clone size: few; J gene: TRBJ2-7; V gene: TRBV20-1; D gene: .; CDR3 protein: CSVRLVDYEQYF; CDR3 DNA: TGCAGTGTAAGACTAGTGGACTACGAGCAGTACTTC
clone size: .; J gene: TRBJ2-1; V gene: TRBV2; D gene: TRBD2; CDR3 protein: CARQARGADNEQFF; CDR3 DNA: TGTGCCCGACAGGCGCGGGGGGCAGACAATGAGCAGTTCTTC
clone size: .; J gene: TRBJ2-7; V gene: TRBV11-2; D gene: TRBD1; CDR3 protein: CASSLRDGTDYEQYF; CDR3 DNA: TGTGCCAGCAGCTTAAGGGACGGGACAGACTACGAGCAGTACTTC
clone size: .; J gene: TRBJ2-6; V gene: TRBV4-1; D gene: .; CDR3 protein: CASRPLRGQLYVLTF; CDR3 DNA: TGCGCCAGCCGACCCCTACGAGGACAGCTATACGTCCTGACTTTC
clone size: many; J gene: TRBJ2-5; V gene: TRBV28; D gene: .; CDR3 protein: CASSSELLGVQETQYF; CDR3 DNA: TGTGCCAGCAGTTCGGAGCTCCTAGGAGTCCAAGAGACCCAGTACTTC
clone size: few; J gene: TRBJ2-3; V gene: TRBV7-7; D gene: TRBD1; CDR3 protein: CASSYDRGGTQYF; CDR3 DNA: TGTGCCAGCAGTTATGACAGGGGAGGTACGCAGTATTTT
clone size: .; J gene: TRBJ2-7; V gene: TRBV4-1; D gene: .; CDR3 protein: CASSQEVMRKGWTF; CDR3 DNA: TGCGCCAGCAGCCAAGAAGTAATGAGGAAAGGATGGACCTTC
clone size: few; J gene: TRBJ2-5; V gene: TRBV5-1; D gene: .; CDR3 protein: CASSFGRADQETQYF; CDR3 DNA: TGCGCCAGCAGCTTCGGCAGGGCGGACCAAGAGACCCAGTACTTC
clone size: few; J gene: TRBJ2-1; V gene: TRBV11-2; D gene: .; CDR3 protein: CASSGGLIEYNEQFF; CDR3 DNA: TGTGCCAGCAGCGGCGGGCTGATCGAGTACAATGAGCAGTTCTTC
clone size: .; J gene: TRBJ2-6; V gene: TRBV30; D gene: .; CDR3 protein: CAWARQGLSGANVLTF; CDR3 DNA: TGTGCCTGGGCGAGACAGGGACTTTCTGGGGCCAACGTCCTGACTTTC
clone size: few; J gene: TRBJ2-7; V gene: TRBV3-1; D gene: TRBD2; CDR3 protein: CASSPSSGTSGLEKGYYEQYF; CDR3 DNA: TGTGCCAGCAGCCCCTCGTCCGGGACTAGCGGGCTCGAGAAGGGTTATTACGAGCAGTACTTC
clone size: .; J gene: TRBJ2-7; V gene: TRBV18; D gene: .; CDR3 protein: CASSPENRGDEQYF; CDR3 DNA: TGTGCCAGCTCACCAGAGAACAGAGGGGACGAGCAGTACTTC
clone size: .; J gene: TRBJ2-7; V gene: TRBV12-3/TRBV12-4; D gene: TRBD2; CDR3 protein: CASSSPLAGARNEQYF; CDR3 DNA: TGTGCCAGCAGTTCGCCTCTAGCGGGAGCACGGAACGAGCAGTACTTC
clone size: .; J gene: TRBJ2-3; V gene: TRBV13; D gene: .; CDR3 protein: CASSSSTSSHPTDTQYF; CDR3 DNA: TGTGCCAGCAGCTCTTCGACTAGTTCCCACCCCACAGATACGCAGTATTTT
clone size: .; J gene: TRBJ1-1; V gene: TRBV11-1; D gene: TRBD1; CDR3 protein: CASSLGLVGGGEHTEAFF; CDR3 DNA: TGTGCCAGCAGCTTAGGTTTGGTAGGAGGGGGCGAGCACACTGAAGCTTTCTTT
clone size: .; J gene: TRBJ2-7; V gene: TRBV24-1; D gene: .; CDR3 protein: CATSGTGPSSYEQYF; CDR3 DNA: TGTGCCACCAGTGGTACAGGACCAAGCTCCTACGAGCAGTACTTC
clone size: few; J gene: TRBJ2-5; V gene: TRBV5-6; D gene: TRBD2; CDR3 protein: CASSLVGLARQETQYF; CDR3 DNA: TGTGCCAGCAGCTTGGTGGGACTAGCGCGACAAGAGACCCAGTACTTC
clone size: many; J gene: TRBJ2-1; V gene: TRBV18; D gene: .; CDR3 protein: CASSPPKGYNEQFF; CDR3 DNA: TGTGCCAGCTCACCTCCGAAGGGTTACAATGAGCAGTTCTTC
clone size: few; J gene: TRBJ2-7; V gene: TRBV7-2; D gene: .; CDR3 protein: CASSFTSLYEQYF; CDR3 DNA: TGTGCCAGCAGCTTCACTAGTCTCTACGAGCAGTACTTC
clone size: few; J gene: TRBJ2-5; V gene: TRBV5-1; D gene: TRBD1; CDR3 protein: CASSPRTGQETQYF; CDR3 DNA: TGTGCCAGCAGTCCCCGGACAGGACAAGAGACCCAGTACTTC
clone size: few; J gene: TRBJ1-2; V gene: TRBV3-1; D gene: TRBD1; CDR3 protein: CASSRTGETYGYTF; CDR3 DNA: TGTGCCAGCAGCCGGACAGGGGAGACCTATGGCTACACCTTC
clone size: many; J gene: TRBJ1-3; V gene: TRBV7-3; D gene: .; CDR3 protein: CASSLGQPGNTIYF; CDR3 DNA: TGTGCCAGCAGCTTAGGCCAGCCAGGAAACACCATATATTTT
clone size: many; J gene: TRBJ2-7; V gene: TRBV12-3/TRBV12-4; D gene: .; CDR3 protein: CASSSPLGTHYEQYF; CDR3 DNA: TGTGCCAGCAGTTCACCGCTCGGGACTCACTACGAGCAGTACTTC